The clone carrying this T cell receptor beta chain was seen repeatedly, ten times or more. Its antigen is not identified. Out of around 10 ml of fresh peripheral blood, PBMCs were obtained. This record belongs to a study of Graves' ophthalmopathy and Graves' hyperthyroidism. On the study more broadly: Investigators collected peripheral blood at initial diagnosis, before any treatment was given. General study findings and limits: The model predicted ophthalmopathy progression with over 60% sensitivity and less than 85% specificity. Appearing in blood as well were most expanded thyroid clonotypes above 0.001 frequency.

RNA transcripts provided the template for amplifying TCR beta CDR3 regions. In the first round, RT-PCR was carried out with HTBI primers, and a multiplex PCR formed the second round. TCRdb re-derived calls from the multiplex PCR reads in MiXCR, one entry per CDR3 protein. The repertoire holds a few hundred thousand distinct CDR3 sequences, with about 15% as singletons. Germline CDR1 is ENHRY and CDR2 is SYGVKD. The length of the CDR3 is 15 residues. V was clipped by 3 bases and J by 0 bases; unmatched bases: 3. This clonotype originated in an adult woman with stable Graves' hyperthyroidism. Sequencing was carried out using peripheral blood. The chain combines TRBV10-3 with TRBJ2-7; 9 bases are shared with TRBD1. CDR3 in amino acids: CAISDDRGSSYEQYF. Here the CDR3 DNA reads TGTGCCATCAGTGACGACAGGGGGAGCTCCTACGAGCAGTACTTC.